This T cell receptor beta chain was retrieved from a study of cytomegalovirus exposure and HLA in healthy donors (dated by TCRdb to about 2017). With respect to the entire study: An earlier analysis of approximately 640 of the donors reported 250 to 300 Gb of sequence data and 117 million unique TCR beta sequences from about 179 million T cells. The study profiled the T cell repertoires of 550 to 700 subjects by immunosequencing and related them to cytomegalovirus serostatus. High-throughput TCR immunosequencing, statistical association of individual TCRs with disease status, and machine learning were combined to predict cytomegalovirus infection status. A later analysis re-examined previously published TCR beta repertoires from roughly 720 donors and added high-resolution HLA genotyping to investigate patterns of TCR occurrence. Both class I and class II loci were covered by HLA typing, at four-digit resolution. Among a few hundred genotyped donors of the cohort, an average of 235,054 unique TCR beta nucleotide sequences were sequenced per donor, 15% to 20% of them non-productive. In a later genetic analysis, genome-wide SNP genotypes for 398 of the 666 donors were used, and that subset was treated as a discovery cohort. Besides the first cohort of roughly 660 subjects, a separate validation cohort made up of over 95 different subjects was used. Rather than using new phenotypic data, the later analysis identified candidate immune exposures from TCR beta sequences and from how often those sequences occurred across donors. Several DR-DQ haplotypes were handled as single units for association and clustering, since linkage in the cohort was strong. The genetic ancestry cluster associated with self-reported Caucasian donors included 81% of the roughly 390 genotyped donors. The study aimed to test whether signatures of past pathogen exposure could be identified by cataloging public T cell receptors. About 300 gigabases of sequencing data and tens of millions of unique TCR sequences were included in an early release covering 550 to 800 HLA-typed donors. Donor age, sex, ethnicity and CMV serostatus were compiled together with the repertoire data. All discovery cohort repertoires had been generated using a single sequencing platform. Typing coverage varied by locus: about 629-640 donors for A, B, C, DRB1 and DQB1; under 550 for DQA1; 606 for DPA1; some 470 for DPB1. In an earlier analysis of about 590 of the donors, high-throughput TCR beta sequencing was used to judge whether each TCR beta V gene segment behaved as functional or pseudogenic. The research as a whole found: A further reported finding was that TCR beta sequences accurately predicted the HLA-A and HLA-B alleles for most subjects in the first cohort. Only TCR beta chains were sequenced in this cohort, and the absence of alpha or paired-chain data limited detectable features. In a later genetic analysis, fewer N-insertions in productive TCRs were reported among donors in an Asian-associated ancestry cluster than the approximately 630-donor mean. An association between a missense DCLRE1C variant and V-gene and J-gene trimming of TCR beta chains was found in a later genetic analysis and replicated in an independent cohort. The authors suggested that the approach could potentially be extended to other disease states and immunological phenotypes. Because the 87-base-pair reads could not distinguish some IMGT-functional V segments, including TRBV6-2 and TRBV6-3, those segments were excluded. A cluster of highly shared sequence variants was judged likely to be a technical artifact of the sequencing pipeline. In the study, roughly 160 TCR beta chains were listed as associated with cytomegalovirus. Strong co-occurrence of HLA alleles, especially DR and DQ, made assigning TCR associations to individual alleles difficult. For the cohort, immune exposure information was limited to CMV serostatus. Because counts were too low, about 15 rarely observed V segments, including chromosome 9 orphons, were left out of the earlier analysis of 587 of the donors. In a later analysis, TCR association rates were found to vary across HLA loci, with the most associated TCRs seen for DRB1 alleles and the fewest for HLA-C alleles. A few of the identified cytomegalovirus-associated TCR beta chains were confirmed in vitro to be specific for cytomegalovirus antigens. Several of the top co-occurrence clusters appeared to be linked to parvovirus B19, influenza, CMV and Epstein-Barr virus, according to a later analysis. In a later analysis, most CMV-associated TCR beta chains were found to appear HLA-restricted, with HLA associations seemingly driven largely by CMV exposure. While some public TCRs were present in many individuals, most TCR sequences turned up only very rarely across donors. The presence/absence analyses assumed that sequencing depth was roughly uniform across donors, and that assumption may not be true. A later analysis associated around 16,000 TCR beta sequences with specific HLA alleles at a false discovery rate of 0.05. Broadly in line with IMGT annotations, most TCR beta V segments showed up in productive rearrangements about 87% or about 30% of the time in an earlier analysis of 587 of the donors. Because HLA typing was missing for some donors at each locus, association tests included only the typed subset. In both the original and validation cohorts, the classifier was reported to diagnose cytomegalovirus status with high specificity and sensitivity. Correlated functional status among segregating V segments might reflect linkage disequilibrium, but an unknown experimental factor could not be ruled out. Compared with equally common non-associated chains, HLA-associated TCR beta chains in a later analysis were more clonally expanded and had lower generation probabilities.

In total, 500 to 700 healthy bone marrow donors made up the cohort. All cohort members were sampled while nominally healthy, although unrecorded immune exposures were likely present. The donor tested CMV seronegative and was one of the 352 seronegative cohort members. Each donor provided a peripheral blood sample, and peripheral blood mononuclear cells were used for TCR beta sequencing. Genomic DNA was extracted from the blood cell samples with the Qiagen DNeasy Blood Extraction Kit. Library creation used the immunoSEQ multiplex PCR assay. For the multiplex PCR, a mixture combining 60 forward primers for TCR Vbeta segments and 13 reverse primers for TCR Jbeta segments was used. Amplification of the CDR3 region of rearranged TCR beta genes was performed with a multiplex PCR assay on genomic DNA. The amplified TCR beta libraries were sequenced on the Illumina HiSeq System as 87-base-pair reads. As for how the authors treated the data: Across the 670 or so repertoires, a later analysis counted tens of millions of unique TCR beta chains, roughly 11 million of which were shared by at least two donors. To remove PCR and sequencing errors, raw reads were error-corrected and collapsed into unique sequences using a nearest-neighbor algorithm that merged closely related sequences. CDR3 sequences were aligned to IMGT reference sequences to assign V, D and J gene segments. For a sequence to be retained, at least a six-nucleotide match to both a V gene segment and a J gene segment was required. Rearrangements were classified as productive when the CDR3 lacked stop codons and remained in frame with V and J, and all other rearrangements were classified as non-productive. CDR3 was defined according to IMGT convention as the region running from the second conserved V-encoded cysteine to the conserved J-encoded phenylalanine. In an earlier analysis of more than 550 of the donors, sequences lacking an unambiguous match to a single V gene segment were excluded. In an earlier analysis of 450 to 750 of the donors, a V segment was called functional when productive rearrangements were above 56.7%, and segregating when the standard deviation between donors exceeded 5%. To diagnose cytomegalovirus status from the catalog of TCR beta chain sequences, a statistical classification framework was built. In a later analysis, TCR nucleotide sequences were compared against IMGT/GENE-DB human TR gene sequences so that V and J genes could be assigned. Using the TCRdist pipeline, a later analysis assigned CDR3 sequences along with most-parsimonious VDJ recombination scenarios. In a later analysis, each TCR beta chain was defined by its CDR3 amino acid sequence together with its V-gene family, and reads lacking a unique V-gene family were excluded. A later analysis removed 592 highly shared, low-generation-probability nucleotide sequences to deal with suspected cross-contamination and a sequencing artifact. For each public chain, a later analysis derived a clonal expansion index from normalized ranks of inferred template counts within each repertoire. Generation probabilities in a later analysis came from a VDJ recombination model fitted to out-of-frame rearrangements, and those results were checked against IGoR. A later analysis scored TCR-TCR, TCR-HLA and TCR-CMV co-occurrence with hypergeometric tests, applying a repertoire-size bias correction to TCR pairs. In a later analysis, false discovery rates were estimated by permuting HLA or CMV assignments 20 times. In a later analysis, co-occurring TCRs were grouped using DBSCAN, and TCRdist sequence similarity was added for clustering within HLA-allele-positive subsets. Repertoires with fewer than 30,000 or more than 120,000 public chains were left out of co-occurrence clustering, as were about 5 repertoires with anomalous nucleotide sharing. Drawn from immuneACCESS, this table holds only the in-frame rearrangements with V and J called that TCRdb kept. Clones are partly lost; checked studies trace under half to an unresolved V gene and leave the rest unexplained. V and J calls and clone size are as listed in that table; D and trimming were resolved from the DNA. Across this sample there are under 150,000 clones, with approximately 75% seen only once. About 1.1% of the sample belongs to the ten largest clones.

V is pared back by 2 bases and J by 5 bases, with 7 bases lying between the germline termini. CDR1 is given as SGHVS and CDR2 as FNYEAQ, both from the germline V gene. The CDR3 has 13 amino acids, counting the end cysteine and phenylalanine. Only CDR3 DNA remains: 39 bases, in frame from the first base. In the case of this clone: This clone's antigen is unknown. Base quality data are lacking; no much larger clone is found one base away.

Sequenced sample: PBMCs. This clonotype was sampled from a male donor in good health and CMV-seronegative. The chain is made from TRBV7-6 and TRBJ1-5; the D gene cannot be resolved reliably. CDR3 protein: CASSLSFDQPQHF. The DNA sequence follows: TGTGCCAGCAGCTTATCCTTTGATCAGCCCCAGCATTTT.